The rows below give T cell receptor beta chains drawn from one sample of a study of early T cells in non-severe SARS-CoV-2 infection. TCRdb reprocessed the 5' RACE reads via MiXCR and lists one record per CDR3 protein. The sample yields 57,000 or so distinct CDR3 sequences, roughly 5.9% seen once. The source material was whole blood. These receptors were taken from an adult who was a healthcare worker with PCR-confirmed SARS-CoV-2 infection or an uninfected control (not recorded which). Each CDR3 is given with its conserved first and last residue. A D gene is named only where the DNA matches it firmly. Clone size is not always given. Where it is, it says once, few, many or a class for expanded clones.

length,size,J,D,V,CDR3,DNA
13,few,TRBJ2-4,-,TRBV7-9,CASSPPVKNIQYF,TGTGCCAGCAGCCCCCCTGTCAAAAACATTCAGTACTTC
15,many,TRBJ1-1,-,TRBV6-1,CASGRRDGRNTEAFF,TGTGCCAGCGGACGCAGGGATGGAAGGAACACTGAAGCTTTCTTT
14,medium-sized,TRBJ1-1,TRBD1,TRBV3-1,CASSFSLGQGEAFF,TGTGCCAGCAGCTTCTCCCTTGGACAGGGGGAAGCTTTCTTT
13,many,TRBJ2-3,-,TRBV4-2,CASSQGPADTQYF,TGTGCCAGCAGCCAAGGTCCCGCAGATACGCAGTATTTT
13,few,TRBJ1-1,-,TRBV30,CAWSFRGNTEAFF,TGTGCCTGGAGTTTTCGGGGGAACACTGAAGCTTTCTTT
14,many,TRBJ2-7,TRBD1,TRBV4-1,CASSQGQGVYEQYF,TGCGCCAGCAGCCAAGGACAGGGGGTCTACGAGCAGTACTTC
13,few,TRBJ1-1,-,TRBV4-1,CASSQGWATEAFF,TGCGCCAGCAGCCAAGGCTGGGCCACTGAAGCTTTCTTT
16,-,TRBJ2-7,-,TRBV5-1,CASSRDREDPFGEQYF,TGCGCCAGCAGCCGGGATAGGGAGGACCCCTTTGGCGAGCAGTACTTC
17,many,TRBJ2-5,TRBD2,TRBV7-2,CASSLSAAAGGQKTQYF,TGTGCCAGCAGTCTTTCCGCGGCAGCGGGGGGCCAAAAGACCCAGTACTTC
15,many,TRBJ2-7,TRBD2,TRBV5-1,CASSPGLAGAYEQYF,TGCGCCAGCAGCCCGGGACTAGCGGGGGCCTACGAGCAGTACTTC
14,many,TRBJ2-7,-,TRBV18,CASSLFRDTHEQYF,TGTGCCAGCTCCCTTTTCAGGGATACCCACGAGCAGTACTTC
13,many,TRBJ2-2,-,TRBV2,CASKGRDTGELFF,TGTGCCAGCAAGGGTAGGGACACCGGGGAGCTGTTTTTT
17,-,TRBJ1-1,TRBD1,TRBV5-1,CASSSQGQYKVSTEAFF,TGCGCCAGCAGCTCACAGGGACAGTACAAAGTGAGCACTGAAGCTTTCTTT
16,many,TRBJ1-5,-,TRBV6-2/TRBV6-3,CASSQGTPNSNQPQHF,TGTGCCAGCAGTCAGGGGACGCCGAATAGCAATCAGCCCCAGCATTTT